This T cell receptor beta chain appears in the sequencing data of a study of CD8+ T cells in alopecia areata. Turning to the study itself: Treated patients were dosed with oral tofacitinib, taking 5 to 10 mg twice daily. Tofacitinib continued for 6 to 18 months and was then withheld for 6 months.

Findings of the study overall: Among the cells sequenced in scalp samples are also the resident alphabeta T cells of normal skin.

After isolation, RNA underwent reverse transcription to generate cDNA as the sequencing template. Clones were sequenced by immunoSEQ multiplex PCR, and TCRdb holds only the in-frame ones, with some missing. The sample yields 150,000 to 200,000 clones, about 60% seen once. Sample treatment: oral pan-JAK inhibitor, 5-10 mg twice daily. A word on this clone: Its antigen remains unknown.

The sequenced sample was CD8+ T cells sorted from blood, obtained at week 24, from a patient treated with tofacitinib. This clonotype originated in a human donor with alopecia areata.

CDR3 in DNA: TGTGCCAGCAGCTTAGATTGGCACATTCAGTACTTC. It specifies CASSLDWHIQYF. The rearrangement links TRBV11-2 to TRBJ2-4; D gene unclear. Deletions cut 0 bases from V and 8 bases from J, with 5 bases between. Looked up from germline, CDR1 is SGHAT and CDR2 is FQNNGV. This CDR3 comprises 12 residues.